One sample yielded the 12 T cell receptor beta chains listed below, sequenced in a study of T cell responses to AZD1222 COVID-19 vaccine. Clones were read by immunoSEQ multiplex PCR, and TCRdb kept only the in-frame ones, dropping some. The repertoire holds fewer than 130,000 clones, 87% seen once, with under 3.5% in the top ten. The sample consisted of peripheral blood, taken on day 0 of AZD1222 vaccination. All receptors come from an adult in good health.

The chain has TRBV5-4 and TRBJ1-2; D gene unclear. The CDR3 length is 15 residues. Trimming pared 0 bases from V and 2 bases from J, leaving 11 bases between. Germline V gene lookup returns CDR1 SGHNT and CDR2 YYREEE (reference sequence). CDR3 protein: CASSLALGGNYGYTF. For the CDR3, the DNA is TGTGCCAGCAGCTTGGCCCTAGGAGGCAACTATGGCTACACCTTC.

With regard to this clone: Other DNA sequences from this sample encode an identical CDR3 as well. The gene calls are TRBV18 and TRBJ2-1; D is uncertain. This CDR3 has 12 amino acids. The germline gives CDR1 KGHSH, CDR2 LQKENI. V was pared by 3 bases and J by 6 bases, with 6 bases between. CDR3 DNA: TGTGCCAGCTCACCCCCGGTCAATGAGCAGTTCTTC. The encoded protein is CASSPPVNEQFF.

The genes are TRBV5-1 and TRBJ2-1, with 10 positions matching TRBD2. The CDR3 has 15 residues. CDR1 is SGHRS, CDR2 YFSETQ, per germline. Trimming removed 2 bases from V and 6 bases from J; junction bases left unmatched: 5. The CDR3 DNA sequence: TGCGCCAGCAGCTTACAACTAGCGGGGAGCAATGAGCAGTTCTTC. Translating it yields CASSLQLAGSNEQFF.

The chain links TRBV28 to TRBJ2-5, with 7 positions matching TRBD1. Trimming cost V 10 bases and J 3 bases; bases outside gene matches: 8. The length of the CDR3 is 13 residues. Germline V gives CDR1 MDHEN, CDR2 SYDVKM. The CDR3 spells CATYGTVKETQYF. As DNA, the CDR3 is TGTGCCACATATGGGACAGTGAAAGAGACCCAGTACTTC.

The CDR3 is CASSLVPPQGTEAFF. The CDR3 nucleotides read TGTGCCAGCAGCTTGGTACCTCCCCAGGGCACTGAAGCTTTCTTT. This rearrangement joins TRBV5-6 to TRBJ1-1, with a weak D call TRBD1 (5 bases). Trimming left V 0 bases short and J 4 bases short, with 13 bases between. The CDR3 is 15 residues long. From germline, CDR1 is SGHDT and CDR2 YYEEEE. The variable domain in full, with the rest retrieved from reference TRBV5-6 and TRBJ1-1, is DAGVTQSPTHLIKTRGQQVTLRCSPKSGHDTVSWYQQALGQGPQFIFQYYEEEERQRGNFPDRFSGHQFPNYSSELNVNALLLGDSALYLCASSLVPPQGTEAFFGQGTRLTVV.

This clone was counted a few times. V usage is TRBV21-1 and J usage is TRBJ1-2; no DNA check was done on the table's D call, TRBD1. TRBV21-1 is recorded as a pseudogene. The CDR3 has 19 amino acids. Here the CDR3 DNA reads TGTGCCAGCACCCCAGGTTATTGCCGGGACAGGGGTTTAAACTATGGCTACACCTTC. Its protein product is CASTPGYCRDRGLNYGYTF.

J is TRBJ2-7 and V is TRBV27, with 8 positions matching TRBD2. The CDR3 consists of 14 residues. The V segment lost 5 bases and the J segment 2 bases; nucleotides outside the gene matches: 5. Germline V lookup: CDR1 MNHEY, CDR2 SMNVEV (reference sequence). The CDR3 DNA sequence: TGTGCCAGCAGTCGCGGGGGGCCCCCCTACGAGCAGTACTTC. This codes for CASSRGGPPYEQYF.

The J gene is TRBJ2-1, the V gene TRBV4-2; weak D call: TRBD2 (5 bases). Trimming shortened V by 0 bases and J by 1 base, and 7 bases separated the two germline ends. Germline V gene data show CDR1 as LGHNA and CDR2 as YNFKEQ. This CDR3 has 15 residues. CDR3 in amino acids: CASSQEQRSYNEQFF. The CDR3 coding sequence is TGTGCCAGCAGCCAAGAACAGCGGTCCTACAATGAGCAGTTCTTC.

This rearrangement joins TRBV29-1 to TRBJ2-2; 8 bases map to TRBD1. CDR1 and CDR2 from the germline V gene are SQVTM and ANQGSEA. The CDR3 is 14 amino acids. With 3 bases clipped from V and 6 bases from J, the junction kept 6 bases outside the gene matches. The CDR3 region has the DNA TGCAGCGTTGATTGGCAGGGGGCGCCCGGGGAGCTGTTTTTT. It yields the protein CSVDWQGAPGELFF.

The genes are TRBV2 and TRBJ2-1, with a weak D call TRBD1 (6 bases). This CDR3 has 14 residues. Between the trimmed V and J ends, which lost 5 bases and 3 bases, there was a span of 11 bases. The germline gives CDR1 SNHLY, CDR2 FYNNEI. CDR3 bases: TGTGCCAGCAGTAAAGGACAGCTCTACAATGAGCAGTTCTTC. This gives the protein CASSKGQLYNEQFF.

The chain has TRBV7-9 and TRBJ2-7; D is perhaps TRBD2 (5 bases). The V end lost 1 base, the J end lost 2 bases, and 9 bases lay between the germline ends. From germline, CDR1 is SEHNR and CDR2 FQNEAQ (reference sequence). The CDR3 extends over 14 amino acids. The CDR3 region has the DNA TGTGCCAGCAGCTTAGTAAGCGGCACCTACGAGCAGTACTTC. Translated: CASSLVSGTYEQYF.

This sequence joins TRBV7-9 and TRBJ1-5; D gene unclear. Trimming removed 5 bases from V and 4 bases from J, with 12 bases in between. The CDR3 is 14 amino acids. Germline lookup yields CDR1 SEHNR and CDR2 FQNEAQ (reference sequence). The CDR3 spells CASSPTLGNQPQHF. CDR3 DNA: TGTGCCAGCAGCCCGACTCTGGGTAATCAGCCCCAGCATTTT.